These 31 T cell receptor beta chains came from one sample sequenced in a study of early T cells in non-severe SARS-CoV-2 infection. TCRdb reanalysed the 5' RACE reads using MiXCR and keeps one entry per CDR3 protein. The data hold about 61,000 distinct CDR3 sequences, with around 13% observed a single time. Sample: whole blood, taken at baseline. The receptor set was obtained from an adult who was a healthcare worker with PCR-confirmed SARS-CoV-2 infection or an uninfected control (not recorded which). The donor label of this sample is uncertain.

Concerning this clonotype itself: One end of the junction does not line up with germline, which may come from a read error. The J gene is TRBJ1-3, the V gene TRBV29-1, with TRBD1 matching 8 bases. This CDR3 contains 15 residues. In germline, CDR1 is SQVTM, CDR2 ANQGSEA. The CDR3 sequence: CSFEQGGLSGNTIYF. CDR3 DNA: TGCAGCTTTGAACAGGGGGGGCTCTCTGGAAACACCATATATTTT.

A few counts support this clonotype. V gene TRBV12-3 or TRBV12-4 combines with J gene TRBJ2-4; 11 bases align to TRBD2. The CDR3 runs to 17 residues. After removal of 4 bases from V and 9 bases from J, the junction contained 14 bases not matched to a gene. The CDR3 nucleotides read TGTGCCAGCAGTTCCAAGGCTAGCGGGGGGCGGTCTAGCATTCAGTACTTC. Translated: CASSSKASGGRSSIQYF.

This chain joins TRBV20-1 and TRBJ1-2; D possibly corresponds to TRBD1 (6 bases). The CDR3 runs 13 residues. V was clipped by 3 bases and J by 8 bases, with 16 bases between them. Germline-derived CDR1 and CDR2 are DFQATT and SNEGSKA (reference sequence). CDR3 sequence reads: CSARGQGALGYTF. CDR3 bases: TGCAGTGCTAGGGGACAAGGGGCTCTGGGCTACACCTTC.

This clonotype was counted once. The rearrangement links TRBV5-1 to TRBJ2-6, with a possible D match to TRBD1 (6 bases). Germline V gene data show CDR1 as SGHRS and CDR2 as YFSETQ. This CDR3 is built from 16 residues. The V end was cut by 4 bases, the J end by 0 bases, with 11 bases between. CDR3 sequence (DNA): TGCGCCAGCAGCAGGGACAAGGGCTCTGGGGCCAACGTCCTGACTTTC. Translated: CASSRDKGSGANVLTF.

The chain links TRBV6-6 to TRBJ2-3; D not certain. Deletions cut 3 bases from V and 4 bases from J, with 5 bases between. CDR1 and CDR2 (germline): MNHNY, SVGAGI (reference sequence). This CDR3 comprises 12 residues. CDR3 in DNA: TGTGCCAGCAGTTATGGTCCAGATACGCAGTATTTT. Protein sequence: CASSYGPDTQYF.

This clonotype was detected only a few times. J is TRBJ2-3 and V is TRBV21-1; the table names TRBD1, a call not compared with the DNA. TRBV21-1 is a documented pseudogene. This CDR3 spans 15 amino acids. The CDR3 sequence is CASSIPGVCTDTQYF. CDR3 DNA: TGTGCCAGCAGCATACCCGGGGTTTGTACAGATACGCAGTATTTT.

The V call is TRBV3-1, the J call TRBJ2-3; D is unresolved. The CDR3 consists of 14 residues. CDR1 is LGHDT and CDR2 is YNNKEL in the germline V gene (reference sequence). Deletions cut 0 bases from V and 3 bases from J, with 7 bases between. In DNA, the CDR3 is TGTGCCAGCAGCCAAGATCTTATAACAGATACGCAGTATTTT. It translates to CASSQDLITDTQYF.

This chain connects TRBV30 to TRBJ1-1, with no clear D. This CDR3 has 11 residues. From germline, CDR1 is GTSNPN and CDR2 SVGIG (reference sequence). V was clipped by 1 base and J by 7 bases, with 7 bases between them. DNA for the CDR3: TGTGCCTGGAGTGAGGGCGTTGAAGCTTTCTTT. This translates into CAWSEGVEAFF.

This clonotype has just a few counts. The chain joins TRBV4-2 to TRBJ1-5; no clear D. Trimming took off 4 bases at V and 9 bases at J, with 13 bases between the two ends. CDR1 is LGHNA and CDR2 is YNFKEQ in the germline V gene. This CDR3 has 13 amino acids. DNA of the CDR3: TGTGCCAGCAGCCCCCCCGAGCAAGGGCCCCAGCATTTT. Its protein is CASSPPEQGPQHF.

The CDR3 sequence is CAINSGTRGSYEQYV. The DNA of the CDR3 is TGTGCCATCAACTCCGGGACTAGGGGCTCCTACGAGCAGTACGTC. The genes are TRBV10-3 and TRBJ2-7; 8 positions match TRBD2. From germline, CDR1 is ENHRY and CDR2 SYGVKD. V was pared by 7 bases and J by 0 bases, with 8 bases of the junction left unmatched. CDR3 length: 15 amino acids.

This clonotype was detected a few times. The gene calls are TRBV5-1 and TRBJ2-1; 7 bases line up with TRBD1. There are 12 residues in the CDR3. V lost 3 bases to trimming and J lost 7 bases; unmatched junction nucleotides: 1. Per germline, CDR1 SGHRS and CDR2 YFSETQ. The CDR3, as DNA: TGCGCCAGCAGCTCGACAGGGAATGAGCAGTTCTTC. Translated: CASSSTGNEQFF.

This chain uses TRBV7-9 with TRBJ2-7; D call uncertain. The CDR3 spans 15 residues. CDR1 is SEHNR, CDR2 FQNEAQ, per germline (reference sequence). Trimming took off 0 bases at V and 6 bases at J, with 15 bases between the two ends. The CDR3 is CASSLAGPPLLEQYV. The CDR3 region has the DNA TGTGCCAGCAGCTTAGCCGGGCCGCCTCTACTCGAGCAGTACGTC.

This clonotype was counted only a few times. The chain employs TRBV5-5 and TRBJ2-1, with a tentative D call TRBD2 (7 bases). CDR3 length equals 17 residues. The V and J ends lost 4 bases and 2 bases respectively, with 19 bases between them. Germline loops: CDR1 SGHKS, CDR2 YYEKEE (reference sequence). This CDR3 is CASSALIGGGPYNEQFF. The CDR3 coding sequence is TGTGCCAGCAGCGCCCTTATAGGGGGGGGTCCCTACAATGAGCAGTTCTTC.

This clonotype was picked up a small number of times. This chain connects TRBV19 to TRBJ2-1, with TRBD2 identical over 11 bases. V was pared by 3 bases and J by 0 bases, with 13 bases of the junction left unmatched. The CDR3 extends over 20 amino acids. From germline, CDR1 is LNHDA and CDR2 SQIVND (reference sequence). The CDR3 DNA is TGTGCCAGTAGTATCCCTTTCGCTAGCGGGGGGCCTAACTCCTACAATGAGCAGTTCTTC. This gives the protein CASSIPFASGGPNSYNEQFF. The full variable domain, with the rest looked up from reference TRBV19 and TRBJ2-1, is DGGITQSPKYLFRKEGQNVTLSCEQNLNHDAMYWYRQDPGQGLRLIYYSQIVNDFQKGDIAEGYSVSREKKESFPLTVTSAQKNPTAFYLCASSIPFASGGPNSYNEQFFGPGTRLTVL.

In this sample, this clonotype turned up a few times. The rearrangement uses TRBV9 and TRBJ2-1, with unresolved D. The CDR3 runs 13 residues. The germline CDR1 and CDR2 sequences are SGDLS and YYNGEE. Trimming left V 4 bases short and J 12 bases short, with 17 bases between. CDR3 sequence reads: CASSPPVLGGQFF. The DNA for the CDR3 is TGTGCCAGCAGCCCCCCCGTACTGGGCGGGCAGTTCTTC.

The V call is TRBV12-3 or TRBV12-4, the J call TRBJ1-2; D is perhaps TRBD1 (6 bases). The CDR3 sequence is 17 residues long. Trimming removed 7 bases from V and 1 base from J, with 22 bases in between. DNA for the CDR3: TGTGCCAGCACCACTCGGCGAAGGGGGACCTATAACTATGGCTACACCTTC. It yields the protein CASTTRRRGTYNYGYTF.

The sample holds a few counts of this clonotype. The V gene is TRBV3-1, the J gene TRBJ2-3; 9 bases match TRBD2. The CDR3 length is 17 residues. The trim removed 0 bases at V and 6 bases at J, leaving 10 bases unmatched. Germline V gene sequence: CDR1 LGHDT, CDR2 YNNKEL (reference sequence). CDR3 region: CASSQDVRAGGVDTQYF. The CDR3 DNA is TGTGCCAGCAGCCAAGACGTTAGAGCGGGGGGCGTGGATACGCAGTATTTT.

In this sample, this clonotype turned up a few times. The chain is built from TRBV29-1 and TRBJ2-3; TRBD2 is a possible D gene (7 bases). There are 14 residues in the CDR3. The germline gives CDR1 SQVTM, CDR2 ANQGSEA. The V gene lost 1 base and the J gene lost 6 bases, with 14 bases spanning the gap. The DNA for the CDR3 is TGCAGCGTTGAAGTAGGCAGGGGAGGGGATACGCAGTATTTT. Its translation: CSVEVGRGGDTQYF.

This clonotype was seen ten or more times. The chain has TRBV14 and TRBJ1-1; no reliable D call. V shed 4 bases and J shed 11 bases, with 20 bases lying between them. The CDR3 totals 14 residues. Germline V lookup: CDR1 SGHDN, CDR2 FVKESK. This CDR3 reads CASSRLGAVPGAFF. CDR3 in DNA: TGTGCCAGCAGCCGCCTGGGAGCCGTCCCGGGGGCTTTCTTT.

The rearrangement uses TRBV12-3 or TRBV12-4 and TRBJ1-4, with TRBD1 as a possible D gene (6 bases). The CDR3 totals 14 residues. Trimming shortened V by 8 bases and J by 9 bases, and 19 bases separated the two germline ends. The CDR3 reads CASGDRTALQKLFF. The CDR3 coding sequence is TGTGCCAGCGGGGACCGGACAGCCCTCCAAAAACTGTTTTTT.

This clonotype was counted between two and nine times. The V and J genes are TRBV7-2 and TRBJ2-2, with D perhaps given as TRBD1 or TRBD2 (6 bases each). V lost 1 base and J 1 base, leaving 10 bases between the germline ends. The germline gives CDR1 SGHTA, CDR2 FQGNSA. This CDR3 comprises 16 residues. The DNA of the CDR3 is TGTGCCAGCAGCTTAGTCGGGGGACAGAACACCGGGGAGCTGTTTTTT. Residues: CASSLVGGQNTGELFF.

This clonotype showed up just a few times. The chain recombines TRBV10-3 with TRBJ1-2; D uncertain. The CDR3 length is 13 residues. The V and J ends lost 6 bases and 1 base respectively, with 9 bases between them. Per germline, CDR1 ENHRY and CDR2 SYGVKD. The CDR3 loop reads CAISSHLNYGYTF. Here the CDR3 DNA reads TGTGCCATCAGCTCACATCTTAACTATGGCTACACCTTC.

This clonotype was counted between two and nine times. The chain is built from TRBV7-2 and TRBJ2-5; D may be TRBD2 (6 bases). Germline CDR1 is SGHTA and CDR2 is FQGNSA. This CDR3 region has 13 residues. The V end lost 5 bases, the J end lost 5 bases, and 12 bases lay between the germline ends. The chain's CDR3 is CASSRGRGETQYF. CDR3 DNA: TGTGCCAGCAGCCGCGGACGGGGGGAGACCCAGTACTTC.

This chain uses TRBV2 with TRBJ2-5, with D possibly matching TRBD2 (5 bases). Trimming stripped 3 bases from V and 8 bases from J, with 19 bases between. The CDR3 is 15 residues long. CDR1 and CDR2 (germline): SNHLY, FYNNEI. The CDR3 reads CASSDRGSRGGTQYF. CDR3 nucleotides: TGTGCCAGCAGTGATCGCGGTAGCCGGGGTGGTACCCAGTACTTC. The full variable domain, with the rest looked up from reference TRBV2 and TRBJ2-5, is EPEVTQTPSHQVTQMGQEVILRCVPISNHLYFYWYRQILGQKVEFLVSFYNNEISEKSEIFDDQFSVERPDGSNFTLKIRSTKLEDSAMYFCASSDRGSRGGTQYFGPGTRLLVL.

This sequence joins TRBV5-4 and TRBJ2-6, with a tentative D call TRBD2 (5 bases). Germline V CDR1 and CDR2: SGHNT, YYREEE (reference sequence). The length of the CDR3 is 16 residues. V gave up 0 bases and J gave up 4 bases, with 11 bases separating them. The CDR3 DNA is TGTGCCAGCAGCTTGGTAAGGCGGGCCGGGGCCAACGTCCTGACTTTC. Residues: CASSLVRRAGANVLTF.

This clonotype was recorded a few times. The chain links TRBV7-7 to TRBJ2-3; 9 positions match TRBD1. V shed 5 bases and J 4 bases; nucleotides not matched to a gene: 1. In germline, CDR1 is SSHAT, CDR2 FNYEAQ (reference sequence). The CDR3 runs to 13 residues. The CDR3 nucleotides read TGTGCCAGCAGCCGACAGGGGGCAGATACGCAGTATTTT. Translation: CASSRQGADTQYF.

This clonotype was seen ten or more times. The chain combines TRBV30 with TRBJ2-1; 7 positions match TRBD2. Per the germline V gene, CDR1 is GTSNPN and CDR2 is SVGIG (reference sequence). The CDR3 extends over 13 amino acids. V shed 5 bases, J shed 4 bases, and the junction held 5 bases outside the gene matches. The CDR3 DNA is TGTGCCTGGCGCCGGCGGGGGTACAATGAGCAGTTCTTC. Encoded protein: CAWRRRGYNEQFF.

The chain uses TRBV6-2 or TRBV6-3 and TRBJ2-5; 12 bases map to TRBD2. The CDR3 runs to 16 residues. The junction had 6 bases not matched to a gene; V was cut back by 6 bases and J by 1 base. The germline V gene encodes CDR1 MNHEY and CDR2 SVGEGT. The CDR3 reads CASSLAGGPSQETQYF. The CDR3 DNA follows: TGTGCCAGCAGCCTAGCGGGGGGGCCGTCCCAAGAGACCCAGTACTTC.

The V gene is TRBV19, the J gene TRBJ1-5, with D hard to call. There are 16 residues in the CDR3. Germline loops: CDR1 LNHDA, CDR2 SQIVND (reference sequence). V lost 4 bases and J 4 bases, leaving 17 bases between the germline ends. CDR3 DNA: TGTGCCAGTAGTAAGGAGGCCAGCCTCTTTAATCAGCCCCAGCATTTT. Its protein product is CASSKEASLFNQPQHF. Full variable domain (remainder filled in from reference TRBV19 and TRBJ1-5): DGGITQSPKYLFRKEGQNVTLSCEQNLNHDAMYWYRQDPGQGLRLIYYSQIVNDFQKGDIAEGYSVSREKKESFPLTVTSAQKNPTAFYLCASSKEASLFNQPQHFGDGTRLSIL.

The chain links TRBV7-6 to TRBJ1-3, with D uncertain. Looked up from germline, CDR1 is SGHVS and CDR2 is FNYEAQ. There are 14 residues in the CDR3. The ends were cut back, 6 bases at V and 0 bases at J, with 9 bases in the middle. CDR3 bases: TGTGCCAGCAGTCCCAGGTACTCTGGAAACACCATATATTTT. Translating it yields CASSPRYSGNTIYF.

The rearrangement uses TRBV12-3 or TRBV12-4 and TRBJ1-1; D unresolved. Deletions cut 3 bases from V and 0 bases from J, with 8 bases between. This CDR3 is built from 14 residues. CDR3 nucleotide sequence: TGTGCCAGCAGTTTGCCAGACCTGAACACTGAAGCTTTCTTT. Its protein is CASSLPDLNTEAFF.